This T cell receptor (beta chain) was sequenced during a study of T cell repertoires in cytomegalovirus infection. MiXCR, run by TCRdb on the reads, gives a single entry per CDR3 protein. Of approximately 290,000 distinct CDR3 sequences detected, roughly 24% appear once; the ten largest clones hold about 15%. There are a few counts of this clonotype. Germline CDR1 is LGHNA and CDR2 is YSLEER. The CDR3 runs to 15 residues. With 0 bases clipped from V and 10 bases from J, the junction kept 8 bases outside the gene matches. This clonotype was sampled from a human donor in good health (CMV status not recorded). Some clones in this sample may be carry-over from other donors' samples. The chain combines TRBV4-3 with TRBJ2-3; the match to TRBD2 covers 9 bases. The sequenced sample consisted of PBMCs. Written as DNA, the CDR3 is TGCGCCAGCAGCCAAGATACAGCGGGAGGCTCCCCGCAGTATTTT. Protein sequence: CASSQDTAGGSPQYF.